These 13 T cell receptor beta chains were all obtained from the same sample, sequenced in a study of cytomegalovirus exposure and HLA in healthy donors. This table comes from immunoSEQ multiplex PCR, and its TCRdb copy is limited to in-frame clones, with some not included. Here the sample spans about 49,000 clones, approximately 93% being singletons. Input material: PBMCs. These receptor sequences come from a woman between 18 and 30 years old in good health and CMV-seropositive.

The J gene is TRBJ2-7, the V gene TRBV19, with a tentative D call TRBD2 (5 bases). CDR3 length equals 13 residues. Germline-derived CDR1 and CDR2 are LNHDA and SQIVND (reference sequence). Trimming removed 2 bases at V and 6 bases at J, with 11 bases between. CDR3 DNA sequence: TGTGCCAGTAGTATAACGGACGGGGTCGAGCAGTACTTC. This codes for CASSITDGVEQYF.

This rearrangement joins TRBV9 to TRBJ2-2, with D possibly being TRBD1 (5 bases). From germline, CDR1 is SGDLS and CDR2 YYNGEE. Trimming took 0 bases from V and 4 from J, leaving 10 bases between them. This CDR3 spans 15 amino acids. CDR3 sequence reads: CASSVVAGSTGELFF. The CDR3 DNA reads TGTGCCAGCAGCGTAGTCGCAGGGTCCACCGGGGAGCTGTTTTTT.

This sequence joins TRBV10-3 and TRBJ1-4; D might be TRBD1 (6 bases). CDR1 is ENHRY, CDR2 SYGVKD, per germline. V lost 3 bases and J lost 8, with 13 bases in between. CDR3 size: 14 residues. The CDR3 DNA sequence: TGTGCCATCAGTGAAGCAGGGGCAGTCGAAAAACTGTTTTTT. This codes for CAISEAGAVEKLFF.

This sequence joins TRBV5-1 and TRBJ2-5; TRBD2 matches at 11 bases. Trimming cost V 4 bases and J 1 base; bases outside gene matches: 3. CDR1 is SGHRS and CDR2 is YFSETQ in the germline V gene. This CDR3 has 15 residues. The CDR3 region is CASSNSGRVQETQYF. In nucleotides, the CDR3 is TGCGCCAGCAGCAATAGCGGGAGGGTCCAAGAGACCCAGTACTTC.

The V call is TRBV28, the J call TRBJ2-3; 9 bases line up with TRBD2. J lost 4 bases, V lost 5 bases, and 10 bases had no gene match. Germline lookup yields CDR1 MDHEN and CDR2 SYDVKM. The CDR3 runs to 16 residues. CDR3 region: CASSTQGLAVADTQYF. As DNA, the CDR3 is TGTGCCAGCAGTACCCAGGGACTAGCAGTGGCAGATACGCAGTATTTT.

The rearrangement joins TRBV10-1 to TRBJ2-1; 14 bases are shared with TRBD2. This CDR3 is built from 15 residues. Trimming removed 5 bases from V and 6 bases from J; junction bases left unmatched: 3. Germline assignment: CDR1 WNHNN and CDR2 SYGVQD (reference sequence). CDR3 loop: CASSRLAGGFNEQFF. The CDR3 nucleotides read TGCGCCAGCAGTCGACTAGCGGGAGGGTTCAATGAGCAGTTCTTC.

The rearrangement links TRBV2 to TRBJ1-4, with TRBD1 identical over 9 bases. CDR1 is SNHLY, CDR2 FYNNEI, per germline. With 7 bases clipped from V and 6 bases from J, the junction kept 3 bases outside the gene matches. The CDR3 loop spans 13 amino acids. The CDR3 protein is CASTRQGDEKLFF. CDR3 bases: TGTGCCAGCACCCGACAGGGGGATGAAAAACTGTTTTTT.

The chain couples TRBV27 to TRBJ1-2, with 11 bases identical to TRBD1. Germline CDR1 is MNHEY and CDR2 is SMNVEV (reference sequence). Trimming at V came to 6 bases and at J to 6 bases, leaving 9 bases not matched to a gene. This CDR3 has 15 amino acids. CDR3: CASSPPDRGRDGYTF. The CDR3 bases are TGTGCCAGCAGCCCCCCGGACAGGGGGCGCGATGGCTACACCTTC.

The J gene is TRBJ2-3, the V gene TRBV27; D call uncertain. The V end lost 3 bases, the J end lost 4 bases, and 20 bases lay between the germline ends. Germline CDR1 reads MNHEY; CDR2 reads SMNVEV (reference sequence). This CDR3 has 17 amino acids. CDR3 region: CASSFYAPLSAADTQYF. The CDR3 region has the DNA TGTGCCAGCAGTTTTTATGCCCCGTTGTCGGCGGCAGATACGCAGTATTTT.

This chain joins TRBV28 and TRBJ1-5; D may be TRBD1 (6 bases). Germline V gene data show CDR1 as MDHEN and CDR2 as SYDVKM. V was trimmed by 5 bases and J by 6 bases, leaving 14 bases between them. The CDR3 has 14 residues. DNA of the CDR3: TGTGCCAGCAGTCCCCGAACAGGGCCTCAGCCCCAGCATTTT. Its protein is CASSPRTGPQPQHF.

The rearrangement links TRBV28 to TRBJ2-1, with D perhaps matching TRBD2 (6 bases). Germline loops: CDR1 MDHEN, CDR2 SYDVKM. The CDR3 extends over 13 amino acids. V was pared by 9 bases and J by 8 bases, with 17 bases between. The CDR3: CASAVGLFYEQFF. Here the CDR3 DNA reads TGTGCCAGTGCTGTCGGACTATTCTATGAGCAGTTCTTC. Drawing the rest from reference TRBV28 and TRBJ2-1, the complete variable domain is DVKVTQSSRYLVKRTGEKVFLECVQDMDHENMFWYRQDPGLGLRLIYFSYDVKMKEKGDIPEGYSVSREKKERFSLILESASTNQTSMYLCASAVGLFYEQFFGPGTRLTVL.

The chain uses TRBV28 and TRBJ2-4, with D perhaps matching TRBD1 (5 bases). V lost 6 bases and J 0 bases, leaving 12 bases between the germline ends. This CDR3 has 15 residues. CDR1 and CDR2 from the germline V gene are MDHEN and SYDVKM. The DNA of the CDR3 is TGTGCCAGCAGCCCAAACACAGGAGCCAAAAACATTCAGTACTTC. Amino acid sequence: CASSPNTGAKNIQYF. Full variable domain (outside the CDR3, taken from reference TRBV28 and TRBJ2-4): DVKVTQSSRYLVKRTGEKVFLECVQDMDHENMFWYRQDPGLGLRLIYFSYDVKMKEKGDIPEGYSVSREKKERFSLILESASTNQTSMYLCASSPNTGAKNIQYFGAGTRLSVL.

The rearrangement links TRBV4-2 to TRBJ2-2; D gene ambiguous. V was cut by 0 bases and J by 0 bases, with 5 bases left in between. The V gene's germline CDR1 is LGHNA and CDR2 YNFKEQ. CDR3 length: 15 residues. The CDR3 spells CASSQDGSNTGELFF. As DNA, the CDR3 is TGTGCCAGCAGCCAAGATGGCTCGAACACCGGGGAGCTGTTTTTT.